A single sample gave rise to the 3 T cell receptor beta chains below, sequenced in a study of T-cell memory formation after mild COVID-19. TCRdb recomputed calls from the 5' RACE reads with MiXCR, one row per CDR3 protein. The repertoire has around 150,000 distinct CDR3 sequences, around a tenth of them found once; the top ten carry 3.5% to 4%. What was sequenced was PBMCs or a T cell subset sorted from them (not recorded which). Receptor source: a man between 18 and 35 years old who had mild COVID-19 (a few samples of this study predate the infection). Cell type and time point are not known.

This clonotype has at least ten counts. DNA of the CDR3: TGCAGTGCTGTAGGGGCCGGGGGCACCGGGGAGCTGTTTTTT. Translation gives CSAVGAGGTGELFF. The genes are TRBV20-1 and TRBJ2-2; perhaps TRBD2 as D (6 bases). Germline lookup yields CDR1 DFQATT and CDR2 SNEGSKA (reference sequence). V was trimmed by 5 bases and J by 4 bases, leaving 14 bases between them. CDR3 length equals 14 residues.

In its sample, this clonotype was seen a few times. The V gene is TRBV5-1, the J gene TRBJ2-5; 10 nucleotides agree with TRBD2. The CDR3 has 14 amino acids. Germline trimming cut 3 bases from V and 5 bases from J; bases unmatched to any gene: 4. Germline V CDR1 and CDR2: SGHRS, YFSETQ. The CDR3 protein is CASSYLAGEETQYF. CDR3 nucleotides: TGCGCCAGCAGCTACCTAGCGGGGGAGGAGACCCAGTACTTC.

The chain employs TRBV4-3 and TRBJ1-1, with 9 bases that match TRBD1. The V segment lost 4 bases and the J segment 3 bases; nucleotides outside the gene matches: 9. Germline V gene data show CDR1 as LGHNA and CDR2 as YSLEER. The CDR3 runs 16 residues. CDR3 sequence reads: CASSPDGTGIDTEAFF. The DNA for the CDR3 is TGCGCCAGCAGCCCCGACGGGACAGGGATTGACACTGAAGCTTTCTTT.